The 8 T cell receptor beta chains presented below share a single source sample, sequenced in a study of blood T cell repertoires in COVID-19. The method was immunoSEQ multiplex PCR; TCRdb's version includes in-frame clones alone and lacks a portion of them. The data show 200,000 to 250,000 clones, with roughly 80% seen just once and around 8% held by the top ten. The sample was peripheral blood. Receptor source: a woman over 75 with COVID-19, enrolled during active disease.

The chain recombines TRBV12-3 or TRBV12-4 with TRBJ2-7; D unresolved. V was cut by 4 bases and J by 2 bases, with 9 bases left in between. This CDR3 spans 13 amino acids. The CDR3 bases are TGTGCCAGCAGTTACCAAGAGACCTACGAGCAGTACTTC. This gives the protein CASSYQETYEQYF.

The chain carries TRBV28 and TRBJ2-7; 7 bases are a match to TRBD1. V lost 11 bases to trimming and J lost 1 base; unmatched junction nucleotides: 8. The CDR3 has 13 amino acids. The germline V gene encodes CDR1 MDHEN and CDR2 SYDVKM. The CDR3 sequence: CASKGTVSYEQYF. For the CDR3, the DNA is TGTGCCTCCAAGGGGACAGTTTCCTACGAGCAGTACTTC.

This clone was detected a few times. The rearrangement uses TRBV6-5 and TRBJ1-5; 7 positions agree with TRBD1. CDR1 is MNHEY and CDR2 is SVGAGI in the germline V gene. V was clipped by 9 bases and J by 7 bases; unmatched bases: 12. The CDR3 loop spans 14 amino acids. As DNA, the CDR3 is TGTGCCAGTTGGGGCGGCAGGGGGGAACAGCCCCAGCATTTT. It translates to CASWGGRGEQPQHF.

The chain has TRBV28 and TRBJ1-2, with TRBD1 identical over 9 bases. V lost 6 bases, J lost 4 bases, and 6 bases stayed unmatched. Germline V gives CDR1 MDHEN, CDR2 SYDVKM. The CDR3 is 14 amino acids. CDR3 in DNA: TGTGCCAGCAGCGGACAGGGGCGTTTCTATGGCTACACCTTC. This codes for CASSGQGRFYGYTF.

This clone came up once. The chain has TRBV5-6 and TRBJ2-5; unclear D gene. Trimming stripped 0 bases from V and 6 bases from J, with 6 bases between. CDR1 SGHDT and CDR2 YYEEEE come from the germline V gene. This CDR3 has 12 amino acids. The CDR3 here is CASSLDSKTQYF. The DNA for the CDR3 is TGTGCCAGCAGCTTGGACTCGAAGACCCAGTACTTC.

This chain joins TRBV6-5 and TRBJ2-7; 8 bases map to TRBD1. Germline trimming cut 3 bases from V and 2 bases from J; bases unmatched to any gene: 6. Germline CDR1 is MNHEY and CDR2 is SVGAGI. The CDR3 has 15 residues. The chain's CDR3 is CASSYDRDRPYEQYF. In DNA, the CDR3 is TGTGCCAGCAGTTATGACCGGGACAGGCCCTACGAGCAGTACTTC.

The chain links TRBV11-1 to TRBJ1-3; D is unclear. The germline CDR1 and CDR2 sequences are SGHAT and FQDESV (reference sequence). The CDR3 loop spans 16 amino acids. V lost 4 bases to trimming and J lost 0 bases, with 13 bases between them. For the CDR3, the DNA is TGTGCCAGCAGCTCCGGACCGGGAGGCTCTGGAAACACCATATATTTT. This sequence encodes CASSSGPGGSGNTIYF.

As DNA, the CDR3 is TGTGCCAGCAGCGCCGACAGGGGTGGCTACACCTTC. Translating it yields CASSADRGGYTF. The chain uses TRBV7-2 and TRBJ1-2; 8 bases line up with TRBD1. In germline, CDR1 is SGHTA, CDR2 FQGNSA. Trimming took 5 bases from V and 7 from J; bases not matched to a gene: 3. The CDR3 runs to 12 residues.